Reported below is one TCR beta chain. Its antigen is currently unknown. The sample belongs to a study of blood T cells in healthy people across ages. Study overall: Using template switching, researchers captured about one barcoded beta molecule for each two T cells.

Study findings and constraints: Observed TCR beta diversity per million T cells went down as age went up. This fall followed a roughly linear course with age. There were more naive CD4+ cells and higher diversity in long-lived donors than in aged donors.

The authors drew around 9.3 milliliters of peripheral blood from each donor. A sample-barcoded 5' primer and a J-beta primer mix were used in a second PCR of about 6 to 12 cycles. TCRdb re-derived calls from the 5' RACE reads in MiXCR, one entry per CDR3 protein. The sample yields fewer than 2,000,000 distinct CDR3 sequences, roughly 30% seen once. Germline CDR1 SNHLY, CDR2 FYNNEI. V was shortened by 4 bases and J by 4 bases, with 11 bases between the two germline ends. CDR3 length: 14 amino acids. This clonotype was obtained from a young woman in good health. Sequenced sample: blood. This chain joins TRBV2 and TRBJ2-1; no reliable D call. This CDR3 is CASSAGSVYNEQFF. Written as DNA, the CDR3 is TGTGCCAGCAGTGCTGGGTCAGTGTACAATGAGCAGTTCTTC.